The 21 T cell receptor beta chains reported below all come from one sample, sequenced in a study of cytomegalovirus exposure and HLA in healthy donors (dated by TCRdb to about 2017). Library generation was performed with the immunoSEQ multiplex PCR assay. TCRdb took over this immuneACCESS table, retaining in-frame rearrangements with V and J assigned. Such tables are incomplete; in checked studies, under half of the missing clones stem from an unresolved V gene, and the remainder is unexplained. This sample is represented by roughly 60,000 clones; about 93% of them were singletons. Of the sample, approximately 2.5% falls within the top ten clones. The source material was PBMCs. Receptors were obtained from a man aged 18 to 30 in good health and CMV-seronegative.

The chain carries TRBV2 and TRBJ2-2; D might be TRBD1 (6 bases). Trimming removed 0 bases from V and 6 bases from J, with 17 bases in between. Germline V CDR1 and CDR2: SNHLY, FYNNEI. The CDR3 spans 17 residues. CDR3 DNA: TGTGCCAGCAGTGAAGCGGGGACACTATCCGGGGCCGGGGAGCTGTTTTTT. Translating it yields CASSEAGTLSGAGELFF. Complete variable domain (other parts from reference TRBV2 and TRBJ2-2): EPEVTQTPSHQVTQMGQEVILRCVPISNHLYFYWYRQILGQKVEFLVSFYNNEISEKSEIFDDQFSVERPDGSNFTLKIRSTKLEDSAMYFCASSEAGTLSGAGELFFGEGSRLTVL.

This chain uses TRBV5-1 with TRBJ2-7; D is perhaps TRBD2 (5 bases). The CDR3 loop spans 13 amino acids. Trimming removed 5 bases at V and 5 bases at J, with 14 bases between. Germline V gives CDR1 SGHRS, CDR2 YFSETQ. The CDR3 DNA reads TGCGCCAGCAGGGGGTCCGGGAACCACGAGCAGTACTTC. It specifies CASRGSGNHEQYF. The full variable domain, its missing parts supplied by reference TRBV5-1 and TRBJ2-7, is KAGVTQTPRYLIKTRGQQVTLSCSPISGHRSVSWYQQTPGQGLQFLFEYFSETQRNKGNFPGRFSGRQFSNSRSEMNVSTLELGDSALYLCASRGSGNHEQYFGPGTRLTVT.

This sequence joins TRBV13 and TRBJ2-5; the match to TRBD2 covers 9 bases. Germline CDR1 and CDR2: PRHDT and FYEKMQ (reference sequence). Germline trimming cut 5 bases from V and 5 bases from J; bases unmatched to any gene: 12. This CDR3 has 16 residues. The CDR3 sequence is CASSLRLAGGSETQYF. The CDR3, as DNA: TGTGCCAGCAGCCTAAGGTTGGCGGGAGGGAGTGAGACCCAGTACTTC.

J is TRBJ1-5 and V is TRBV18, with 7 bases identical to TRBD1. This CDR3 is 15 amino acids long. Germline V gene lookup returns CDR1 KGHSH and CDR2 LQKENI. V shed 6 bases and J 1 base; nucleotides not matched to a gene: 6. Here the CDR3 DNA reads TGTGCCAGCTCCACAGGGGTTGTGAGCAATCAGCCCCAGCATTTT. Translating gives CASSTGVVSNQPQHF.

This chain links TRBV25-1 with TRBJ2-2; TRBD2 agrees at 7 bases. This CDR3 region has 15 residues. The germline gives CDR1 MGHDK, CDR2 SYGVNS. The V and J ends lost 6 bases and 4 bases, in that order; junction bases with no gene match: 8. The DNA of the CDR3 is TGTGCCAGCAGAAAAGGGGAGGGGATCACCGGGGAGCTGTTTTTT. Protein sequence: CASRKGEGITGELFF.

The chain has TRBV6-6 and TRBJ2-5, with 7 bases fitting TRBD1. The CDR3 has 14 residues. The ends lost 5 bases at V and 0 bases at J; junction bases unmatched: 3. Germline V CDR1 and CDR2: MNHNY, SVGAGI (reference sequence). The CDR3 nucleotides are TGTGCCAGCAGTAGGGGGACAGACCAAGAGACCCAGTACTTC. The encoded protein is CASSRGTDQETQYF.

The chain has TRBV7-6 and TRBJ2-7; 7 bases are a match to TRBD1. Germline CDR1 reads SGHVS; CDR2 reads FNYEAQ. The CDR3 has 14 residues. V shed 3 bases and J 4 bases; nucleotides not matched to a gene: 6. The chain's CDR3 is CASSLTGLGYEQYF. The CDR3 DNA sequence: TGTGCCAGCAGCTTGACAGGGTTGGGGTACGAGCAGTACTTC.

This clone was seen only once. This chain connects TRBV29-1 to TRBJ2-2, with 7 bases identical to TRBD1. The V segment lost 2 bases and the J segment 5 bases; nucleotides outside the gene matches: 8. The germline CDR1 and CDR2 sequences are SQVTM and ANQGSEA. The CDR3 is 15 amino acids. DNA of the CDR3: TGCAGCGTTGAACTGCAGGGGGAACGGACCGGGGAGCTGTTTTTT. Translated, it gives CSVELQGERTGELFF.

The V call is TRBV19, the J call TRBJ1-2; the D is unclear. Germline V gene lookup returns CDR1 LNHDA and CDR2 SQIVND (reference sequence). This CDR3 is 15 amino acids long. Trimming shortened V by 1 base and J by 5 bases, and 14 bases separated the two germline ends. The CDR3 spells CASSIVRTLGYGYTF. Here the CDR3 DNA reads TGTGCCAGTAGTATAGTCCGGACTCTAGGGTATGGCTACACCTTC.

The V and J genes are TRBV7-2 and TRBJ2-2; the D gene is possibly TRBD1 (6 bases). V dropped 8 bases and J dropped 2 bases, with 15 bases sitting between them. Germline V gives CDR1 SGHTA, CDR2 FQGNSA. The CDR3 is 15 residues long. The CDR3 loop is CASGSHRVNTGELFF. The CDR3 DNA reads TGTGCCAGCGGATCCCACAGGGTCAACACCGGGGAGCTGTTTTTT.

The chain carries TRBV27 and TRBJ1-4, with D possibly TRBD1 on 5 matching bases. This CDR3 is built from 14 residues. Germline V gives CDR1 MNHEY, CDR2 SMNVEV (reference sequence). Trimming shortened V by 4 bases and J by 3 bases, and 9 bases separated the two germline ends. CDR3 protein: CASSSWGANEKLFF. In DNA, the CDR3 is TGTGCCAGCAGTTCATGGGGGGCTAATGAAAAACTGTTTTTT.

The chain recombines TRBV7-2 with TRBJ2-1, with 11 bases that match TRBD2. With 3 bases clipped from V and 5 bases from J, the junction kept 3 bases outside the gene matches. The CDR3 has 15 residues. The V gene's germline CDR1 is SGHTA and CDR2 FQGNSA. CDR3 protein: CASSFGTSGNNEQFF. DNA for the CDR3: TGTGCCAGCAGCTTCGGGACTAGCGGAAACAATGAGCAGTTCTTC.

The chain uses TRBV28 and TRBJ2-1; D remains unclear. Trimming stripped 5 bases from V and 9 bases from J, with 14 bases between. The CDR3 spans 13 residues. Germline-derived CDR1 and CDR2 are MDHEN and SYDVKM. The CDR3 protein is CASSPFSLGEQFF. DNA of the CDR3: TGTGCCAGCAGTCCCTTTTCTCTAGGTGAGCAGTTCTTC.

This rearrangement joins TRBV5-1 to TRBJ1-1; possibly TRBD1 for D (6 bases). The CDR3 is 16 residues long. Deletions cut 0 bases from V and 2 bases from J, with 14 bases between. Looked up from germline, CDR1 is SGHRS and CDR2 is YFSETQ. The CDR3 reads CASSLVAGVYNTEAFF. The CDR3 bases are TGCGCCAGCAGCTTGGTGGCAGGGGTTTACAACACTGAAGCTTTCTTT.

The chain uses TRBV7-2 and TRBJ1-1; D may be TRBD1 (5 bases). V was clipped by 0 bases and J by 0 bases, with 8 bases between them. Germline V CDR1 and CDR2: SGHTA, FQGNSA. This CDR3 region has 15 residues. The CDR3 is CASSLAPGMNTEAFF. In DNA form, the CDR3 reads TGTGCCAGCAGCTTAGCGCCAGGGATGAACACTGAAGCTTTCTTT. Drawing the rest from reference TRBV7-2 and TRBJ1-1, the complete variable domain is GAGVSQSPSNKVTEKGKDVELRCDPISGHTALYWYRQSLGQGLEFLIYFQGNSAPDKSGLPSDRFSAERTGGSVSTLTIQRTQQEDSAVYLCASSLAPGMNTEAFFGQGTRLTVV.

CDR3 protein: CASSSIAGTDTQYF. In DNA, the CDR3 is TGTGCCAGCAGTAGTATAGCGGGGACAGATACGCAGTATTTT. This sequence joins TRBV5-6 and TRBJ2-3; 8 positions agree with TRBD2. The V gene's germline CDR1 is SGHDT and CDR2 YYEEEE. J gave up 3 bases and V 5 bases, and 5 bases lay outside the gene matches. The CDR3 totals 14 residues.

The chain links TRBV6-6 to TRBJ2-5; 7 bases line up with TRBD2. J lost 1 base, V lost 4 bases, and 9 bases had no gene match. The CDR3 extends over 16 amino acids. Germline loops: CDR1 MNHNY, CDR2 SVGAGI (reference sequence). The CDR3 reads CASSSGREWGQETQYF. As DNA, the CDR3 is TGTGCCAGCAGTTCGGGGCGGGAGTGGGGCCAAGAGACCCAGTACTTC.

The gene calls are TRBV6-4 and TRBJ1-5, with D maybe TRBD1 (6 bases). Germline CDR1 is MRHNA and CDR2 is SNTAGT. V was clipped by 5 bases and J by 6 bases, with 11 bases between them. The CDR3 loop spans 13 amino acids. CDR3 amino acids: CASSWDISQPQHF. DNA for the CDR3: TGTGCCAGCAGTTGGGACATTTCTCAGCCCCAGCATTTT.

The DNA of the CDR3 is TGTGCCAGCAGCTTGACTAGCGGGTCCTCCTACGAGCAGTACTTC. This encodes CASSLTSGSSYEQYF. The J gene is TRBJ2-7, the V gene TRBV7-2, with TRBD2 matching over 10 bases. There are 15 residues in the CDR3. V lost 3 bases and J lost 0; bases outside the gene matches: 2. Germline assignment: CDR1 SGHTA and CDR2 FQGNSA. Full variable domain (rest looked up from reference TRBV7-2 and TRBJ2-7): GAGVSQSPSNKVTEKGKDVELRCDPISGHTALYWYRQSLGQGLEFLIYFQGNSAPDKSGLPSDRFSAERTGGSVSTLTIQRTQQEDSAVYLCASSLTSGSSYEQYFGPGTRLTVT.

The V and J genes are TRBV7-8 and TRBJ1-1, with 8 bases that match TRBD1. Germline CDR1 reads SGHVS; CDR2 reads FQNEAQ. Unmatched junction bases numbered 5, after V lost 5 bases and J lost 0 bases. The CDR3 has 15 residues. The CDR3 is CASSGGDRMNTEAFF. The CDR3 nucleotides read TGTGCCAGCAGCGGGGGGGACAGGATGAACACTGAAGCTTTCTTT.

The chain recombines TRBV30 with TRBJ1-1, with TRBD1 as a possible D gene (6 bases). CDR3 length: 14 residues. V was cut by 3 bases and J by 3 bases, with 14 bases left in between. Germline V gives CDR1 GTSNPN, CDR2 SVGIG (reference sequence). CDR3 loop: CAWRGDTTYTEAFF. CDR3 in DNA: TGTGCCTGGAGGGGGGACACTACCTACACTGAAGCTTTCTTT.